This TCR beta chain was sequenced in a study of PD-1 blockade in classical Hodgkin lymphoma (dated by TCRdb to about 2020). Regarding the research as a whole: Nivolumab dosing was 3 mg/kg intravenously every 2 weeks, continuing until either disease progression or unacceptable toxicity. A peripheral blood immune signature of response to PD-1 blockade in classical Hodgkin lymphoma was defined using TCR beta sequencing and CyTOF.

The Qiagen DNeasy kit was used to extract genomic DNA both from unsorted PBMCs and from the negatively selected CD4+ and CD8+ fractions. Using primers that anneal to V and J segments, immunoSEQ multiplex PCR amplified the TCR beta CDR3 regions. A synthetic immune receptor repertoire was used to minimize amplification bias, and any residual bias was removed computationally once sequencing was done. Under the source paper's analysis protocol: Repertoire diversity was quantified as the Shannon entropy index using custom Python scripts. The unsorted, CD4+ and CD8+ repertoires were each analyzed separately, with the exception of combined analyses, where CD4+ and CD8+ sequences were merged in silico. Clonal expansion was defined as a frequency increase of at least 2-fold after treatment compared with C1D1, and clones undetected at baseline were assigned a pseudocount of 0.5. Clones with 0 or 1 copy at C1D1 were defined as singleton clones, while clones with 2 or more copies were defined as non-singleton clones. By matching protein sequences in sorted samples from the same patient, clones expanded in unsorted samples were annotated as CD4+, CD8+ or unknown. Wilcoxon tests on paired samples were used to test diversity changes from C1D1 to C4D1. The immuneACCESS repertoire file appears here via TCRdb, limited to in-frame rearrangements. These files lack a portion of the clones; in checked studies, under half of the deficit traces to unresolved V genes, and the cause of the others is not known. V and J calls and clone size are those listed in that table; D and trimming were worked out from the DNA. The sample table shows around 20,000 clones, and more than 60% are seen once. The top ten clones comprise 5% to 6% of the sample.

Notes on this clone: What this receptor recognizes is not known. Per-base qualities were not stored, and no clone one base away is much larger.

The sample's time point label, in plain terms: cycle 1 day 1 (C1D1), immediately before nivolumab initiation. Every trial patient had relapsed after autologous stem cell transplantation, and cohorts A, B and C differed in prior brentuximab vedotin exposure. The trial cohort was composed of approximately 56 patients with relapsed/refractory classical Hodgkin lymphoma, for whom complete response, partial response or progressive disease was recorded as best overall response. In the multi-cohort phase II CheckMate 205 trial, trial patients received single-agent nivolumab. Best overall response was determined by an independent review committee according to the 2007 International Working Group response criteria. Trial PBMCs were collected just before the start of nivolumab (C1D1) and during therapy at cycle 2 day 1 and cycle 4 day 1. After peripheral blood was drawn into 8 mL Vacutainer Cell Preparation Tubes, PBMCs were isolated by centrifugation and then cryopreserved.

The full study reports these points: CD4+ but not CD8+ TCR diversity rose significantly by C4D1 (p=0.0027 vs p=0.16), most apparent in complete responders (p=0.02). Lower diversity was seen in patients whose nivolumab began less than 1 year after ASCT, and these patients were left out of later analyses so that immune reconstitution would not confound the results. The study was restricted to a single clinical trial cohort, and the causes of repertoire differences, possibly disease activity or prior therapy, were left undefined. Baseline diversity similar to that of newly diagnosed patients was observed in trial patients achieving complete response, whereas significantly lower diversity was observed in partial responders and progressors. Baseline TCR diversity was reported as lower in newly diagnosed patients than in healthy donors, and lower still in relapsed/refractory patients.

The CDR3 runs 14 amino acids, cysteine and phenylalanine included. Only the CDR3 part of the read is kept: 42 bases, read in frame from the first base. Trimming removed 0 bases from V and 11 bases from J, leaving 14 bases between the germline ends. CDR1 MDHEN and CDR2 SYDVKM were looked up in the germline V gene. Here the sequenced sample was peripheral blood mononuclear cells (PBMCs), taken at baseline. This receptor chain uses TRBV28 and TRBJ1-5; the D gene is not confidently resolved. This clonotype originated in a human donor with classical Hodgkin lymphoma. The CDR3 sequence is CASSLWTHTEAQHF. At the DNA level, the sequence is TGTGCCAGCAGTTTATGGACTCACACGGAAGCCCAGCATTTT.